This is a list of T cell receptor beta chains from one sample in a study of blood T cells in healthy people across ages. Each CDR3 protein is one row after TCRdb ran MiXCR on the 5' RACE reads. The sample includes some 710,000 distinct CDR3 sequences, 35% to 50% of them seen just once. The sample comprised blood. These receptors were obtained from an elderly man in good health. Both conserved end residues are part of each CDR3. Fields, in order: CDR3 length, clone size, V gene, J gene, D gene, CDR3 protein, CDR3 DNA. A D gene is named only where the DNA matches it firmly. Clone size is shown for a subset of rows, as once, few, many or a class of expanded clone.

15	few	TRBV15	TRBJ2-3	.	CATSRDLGFTDTQYF	TGTGCCACCAGCAGAGATCTAGGATTCACAGATACGCAGTATTTT
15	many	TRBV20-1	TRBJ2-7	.	CSAPRVASSTYEQYF	TGCAGTGCGCCCAGGGTGGCTAGCTCCACTTACGAGCAGTACTTC
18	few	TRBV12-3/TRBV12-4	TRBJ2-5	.	CASSFREADWEPRETQYF	TGTGCCAGCAGTTTTAGGGAAGCGGACTGGGAGCCCCGGGAGACCCAGTACTTC
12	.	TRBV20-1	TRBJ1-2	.	CSVPRQNYGYTF	TGCAGTGTCCCCCGTCAGAACTATGGCTACACCTTC
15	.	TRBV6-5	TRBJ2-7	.	CASSYSWQGGYEQYF	TGTGCCAGCAGTTACTCTTGGCAGGGTGGTTACGAGCAGTACTTC
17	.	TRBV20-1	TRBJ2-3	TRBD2	CSARGILAGVLTDTQYF	TGCAGTGCTAGAGGCATATTAGCGGGAGTTCTCACAGATACGCAGTATTTT
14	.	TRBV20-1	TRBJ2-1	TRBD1	CSARDHRGVGEQFF	TGCAGTGCTAGAGATCACAGGGGAGTAGGTGAGCAGTTCTTC
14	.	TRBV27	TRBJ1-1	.	CASSPLPAGRATFF	TGTGCCAGCAGCCCCCTCCCGGCGGGCAGGGCGACTTTCTTT
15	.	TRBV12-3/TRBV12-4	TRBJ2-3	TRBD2	CASRWTSGSTDTQYF	TGTGCCAGCAGGTGGACTAGCGGAAGCACAGATACGCAGTATTTT
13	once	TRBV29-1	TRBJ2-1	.	CSARDSTYNEQVF	TGCAGCGCTCGGGACTCAACTTACAATGAGCAGGTCTTC
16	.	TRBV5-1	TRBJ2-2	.	CASSYRDTANTGELFF	TGCGCCAGCAGCTACCGGGACACCGCGAACACCGGGGAGCTGTTTTTT
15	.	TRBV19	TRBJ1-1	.	CASSRGDLMNTEAFF	TGTGCCAGTAGTAGGGGGGACTTAATGAACACTGAAGCTTTCTTT
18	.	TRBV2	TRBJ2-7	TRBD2	CASSYAPSNNSGLYEQYF	TGTGCCAGCAGTTATGCTCCAAGTAATAATAGCGGGCTCTACGAGCAGTACTTC
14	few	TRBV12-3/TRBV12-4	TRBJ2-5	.	CASSFGAGRETQYF	TGTGCCAGCAGTTTCGGTGCAGGGCGGGAGACCCAGTACTTC
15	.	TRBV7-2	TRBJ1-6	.	CASSLGLGMSSPLHF	TGTGCCAGCAGCTTAGGTTTAGGGATGAGTTCACCCCTCCACTTT